Below, 9 T cell receptor beta chains from the same sample are listed, as sequenced in a study of T cell responses to AZD1222 COVID-19 vaccine. The protocol was immunoSEQ multiplex PCR, while the TCRdb copy is restricted to in-frame clones and leaves out a portion. This table holds 75,000 to 90,000 clones, 85% found once. Sequences were derived from peripheral blood, sampled on day 0 of AZD1222 vaccination. The receptors shown here come from an adult in good health.

The V and J genes are TRBV6-5 and TRBJ2-3; D perhaps matches TRBD1 (5 bases). CDR3 size: 14 residues. Germline CDR1 reads MNHEY; CDR2 reads SVGAGI. V was shortened by 6 bases and J by 3 bases, with 13 bases between the two germline ends. The CDR3 spells CASSLQVGTDTQYF. The CDR3 region has the DNA TGTGCCAGCAGCCTACAGGTTGGGACAGATACGCAGTATTTT.

The chain uses TRBV6-2 or TRBV6-3 and TRBJ2-3, with D uncertain. Germline lookup yields CDR1 MNHEY and CDR2 SVGEGT. The CDR3 runs to 15 residues. Deletions cut 5 bases from V and 1 base from J, with 13 bases between. For the CDR3, the DNA is TGTGCCAGCAGTCCGGCGCGGCAAGGCACAGATACGCAGTATTTT. It specifies CASSPARQGTDTQYF.

The chain couples TRBV7-2 to TRBJ2-7, with 8 positions matching TRBD1. This CDR3 has 13 residues. CDR1 and CDR2 (germline): SGHTA, FQGNSA. V lost 1 base and J lost 5; bases outside the gene matches: 1. Written as DNA, the CDR3 is TGTGCCAGCAGCTTAGACAGGGGGAACGAGCAGTACTTC. Protein: CASSLDRGNEQYF.

In this sample, this clone turned up a few times. V usage is TRBV28 and J usage is TRBJ1-5, with D unclear. The V end lost 1 base, the J end lost 9 bases, and 10 bases lay between the germline ends. Per the germline V gene, CDR1 is MDHEN and CDR2 is SYDVKM. CDR3 length: 13 amino acids. The CDR3 reads CASSLSRARPQHF. Written as DNA, the CDR3 is TGTGCCAGCAGTTTATCAAGGGCTAGGCCCCAGCATTTT.

This sequence joins TRBV23-1 and TRBJ2-5, with D uncertain. TRBV23-1 is treated as an ORF (open reading frame) with a function not yet certain. The CDR3 extends over 13 amino acids. Trimming took 4 bases from V and 2 from J, leaving 8 bases between them. The CDR3 region is CASSPVYQETQYF. CDR3 DNA: TGCGCCAGCAGTCCTGTATATCAAGAGACCCAGTACTTC.

The chain couples TRBV2 to TRBJ2-2; D call uncertain. The CDR3 covers 13 residues. Looked up from germline, CDR1 is SNHLY and CDR2 is FYNNEI. Trimming cost V 6 bases and J 7 bases, with 12 bases left between them. This CDR3 is CASSLLGFGELFF. Here the CDR3 DNA reads TGTGCCAGCAGCCTTCTAGGGTTCGGGGAGCTGTTTTTT. Full variable domain (rest looked up from reference TRBV2 and TRBJ2-2): EPEVTQTPSHQVTQMGQEVILRCVPISNHLYFYWYRQILGQKVEFLVSFYNNEISEKSEIFDDQFSVERPDGSNFTLKIRSTKLEDSAMYFCASSLLGFGELFFGEGSRLTVL.

This clone was detected only a few times. The chain links TRBV5-1 to TRBJ2-7; TRBD1 agrees at 8 bases. After removal of 4 bases from V and 7 bases from J, the junction contained 13 bases not matched to a gene. The CDR3 consists of 15 residues. From germline, CDR1 is SGHRS and CDR2 YFSETQ. CDR3 protein: CASSDNGQGVREQYF. The CDR3 DNA reads as TGCGCCAGCAGCGATAACGGACAGGGAGTAAGGGAGCAGTACTTC.

This chain joins TRBV15 and TRBJ1-2; the D gene is possibly TRBD1 (6 bases). The CDR3 totals 15 residues. The germline gives CDR1 LNHNV, CDR2 YYDKDF (reference sequence). Between the trimmed V and J ends, which lost 3 bases and 5 bases, there was a span of 16 bases. The CDR3 loop is CATSRGGAAGYGYTF. The CDR3 bases are TGTGCCACCAGCAGGGGGGGGGCCGCTGGGTATGGCTACACCTTC.

This rearrangement joins TRBV24-1 to TRBJ1-4; a weak D match, TRBD1 (6 bases). This CDR3 contains 13 residues. Trimming removed 6 bases from V and 3 bases from J, with 7 bases in between. Germline CDR1 KGHDR, CDR2 SFDVKD. The CDR3, as DNA: TGTGCCACCAGTAAGGGGGCTAATGAAAAACTGTTTTTT. Protein sequence: CATSKGANEKLFF.